Below, 11 T cell receptor beta chains from the same sample are listed, as sequenced in a study of OX40 agonist ivuxolimab in advanced cancers. Some clones are missing from TCRdb's copy, which holds only in-frame ones; the method was immunoSEQ multiplex PCR. Of approximately 11,000 clones listed, approximately 80% are singletons. Here the sequenced sample was CD4+ or CD8+ T cells sorted from blood, taken in a trial of the OX40 agonist ivuxolimab. The receptors come from an adult with an advanced solid tumor such as melanoma, head and neck, liver or kidney cancer.

The chain uses TRBV2 and TRBJ2-1; D gene unclear. Germline CDR1 and CDR2: SNHLY and FYNNEI. Trimming stripped 6 bases from V and 7 bases from J, with 4 bases between. The CDR3 runs 10 residues. CDR3: CASRGNEQFF. The CDR3 nucleotides read TGTGCCAGCAGGGGGAATGAGCAGTTCTTC.

The CDR3 DNA reads TGTGCCAGCCGCGGGGGACAGGGACCGTACACCGGGGAGCTGTTTTTT. Amino acids: CASRGGQGPYTGELFF. V usage is TRBV9 and J usage is TRBJ2-2, with TRBD1 matching over 9 bases. CDR3 length equals 16 residues. CDR1 and CDR2 from the germline V gene are SGDLS and YYNGEE. V lost 7 bases and J lost 3; bases outside the gene matches: 10.

The rearrangement uses TRBV7-6 and TRBJ2-7; TRBD2 aligns across 12 bases. After removal of 5 bases from V and 5 bases from J, the junction contained 4 bases not matched to a gene. Germline V lookup: CDR1 SGHVS, CDR2 FNYEAQ. CDR3 length equals 14 residues. CDR3 nucleotide sequence: TGTGCCAGCAGCCGACTAGCGGGAGTTAACGAGCAGTACTTC. Translated: CASSRLAGVNEQYF.

The chain recombines TRBV6-1 with TRBJ2-3; 9 bases map to TRBD2. V lost 6 bases and J lost 2; bases outside the gene matches: 6. The CDR3 contains 15 residues. Per germline, CDR1 MNHNS and CDR2 SASEGT. The CDR3 reads CASRALAGTTDTQYF. CDR3 sequence (DNA): TGTGCCAGCAGAGCCCTAGCGGGGACCACAGATACGCAGTATTTT.

This chain connects TRBV27 to TRBJ2-7; 9 nucleotides match TRBD2. The CDR3 length is 15 residues. Germline CDR1 reads MNHEY; CDR2 reads SMNVEV (reference sequence). J gave up 4 bases and V 5 bases, and 9 bases lay outside the gene matches. In DNA form, the CDR3 reads TGTGCCAGCAGTCCGTTAGCGGGAGTTCAATACGAGCAGTACTTC. Its translation is CASSPLAGVQYEQYF.

This clone was detected only once. This chain links TRBV7-9 with TRBJ2-5, with D possibly being TRBD1 (5 bases). CDR3 length equals 14 residues. Germline V gene data show CDR1 as SEHNR and CDR2 as FQNEAQ (reference sequence). Trimming removed 5 bases from V and 4 bases from J, with 14 bases in between. Here the CDR3 reads CASSTSGLVETQYF. DNA of the CDR3: TGTGCCAGCAGCACCTCAGGGCTAGTAGAGACCCAGTACTTC.

This clone was seen a few times. The chain combines TRBV7-9 with TRBJ1-4; D is unclear. Germline CDR1 reads SEHNR; CDR2 reads FQNEAQ (reference sequence). The length of the CDR3 is 17 residues. Between the trimmed V and J ends, which lost 0 bases and 0 bases, there was a span of 11 bases. In DNA form, the CDR3 reads TGTGCCAGCAGCTTAGCCGAGGAGGGATCAACTAATGAAAAACTGTTTTTT. The encoded protein is CASSLAEEGSTNEKLFF.

The chain combines TRBV6-1 with TRBJ1-1; D is unclear. The CDR3 totals 15 residues. Germline V gene lookup returns CDR1 MNHNS and CDR2 SASEGT. V lost 2 bases, J lost 1 base, and 11 bases lay in between. CDR3 amino acids: CASSENEGTNTEAFF. In DNA, the CDR3 is TGTGCCAGCAGTGAAAATGAGGGAACGAACACTGAAGCTTTCTTT.

CDR3 region: CASSIDRVTGELFF. Written as DNA, the CDR3 is TGTGCCAGTAGTATAGATAGGGTAACCGGGGAGCTGTTTTTT. This chain links TRBV19 with TRBJ2-2; D is uncertain. The CDR3 sequence is 14 residues long. Germline loops: CDR1 LNHDA, CDR2 SQIVND (reference sequence). V lost 0 bases, J lost 5 bases, and 7 bases lay in between.

J is TRBJ1-1 and V is TRBV6-1, with no clear D. CDR3 size: 12 residues. Looked up from germline, CDR1 is MNHNS and CDR2 is SASEGT. V lost 6 bases and J 11 bases, leaving 16 bases between the germline ends. CDR3 region: CASREGEVLAFF. CDR3 bases: TGTGCCAGCAGAGAGGGAGAGGTCCTGGCTTTCTTT.

V and J are TRBV7-9 and TRBJ2-2; D remains unclear. V shed 3 bases and J shed 0 bases, with 5 bases lying between them. The length of the CDR3 is 14 residues. Germline-derived CDR1 and CDR2 are SEHNR and FQNEAQ (reference sequence). The DNA of the CDR3 is TGTGCCAGCAGCTTGAGAGCGAACACCGGGGAGCTGTTTTTT. Residues: CASSLRANTGELFF.